This T cell receptor beta chain was observed in a study of blood T cell repertoires in COVID-19. Study details: Acute and convalescent COVID-19 specimens originated in the United States, Italy and Spain. T cells, B-cell-depleted T cells, or PBMCs supplied cDNA or gDNA.

In the original workflow: Counts of nucleated cells, estimated from reference gene primer amplification, were obtained. TCRdb keeps only in-frame clones here, not all; method: immunoSEQ multiplex PCR. That table gives V, J and clone size, and the DNA gave D and trimming. The table lists hundreds of thousands of clones, 85% of them singletons. This clone was observed a few times. Germline-derived CDR1 and CDR2 are SGHTA and FQGNSA. V was trimmed by 5 bases and J by 4 bases, leaving 9 bases between them. CDR3 length equals 12 residues. This chain links TRBV7-2 with TRBJ2-7; D is undetermined. This clonotype was obtained from a man aged 50 to 59 with active or convalescent COVID-19. Material for sequencing was peripheral blood. Here the CDR3 reads CASSPPHYEQYF. The CDR3 DNA is TGTGCCAGCAGCCCCCCCCATTACGAGCAGTACTTC. Drawing the rest from reference TRBV7-2 and TRBJ2-7, the complete variable domain is GAGVSQSPSNKVTEKGKDVELRCDPISGHTALYWYRQSLGQGLEFLIYFQGNSAPDKSGLPSDRFSAERTGGSVSTLTIQRTQQEDSAVYLCASSPPHYEQYFGPGTRLTVT.